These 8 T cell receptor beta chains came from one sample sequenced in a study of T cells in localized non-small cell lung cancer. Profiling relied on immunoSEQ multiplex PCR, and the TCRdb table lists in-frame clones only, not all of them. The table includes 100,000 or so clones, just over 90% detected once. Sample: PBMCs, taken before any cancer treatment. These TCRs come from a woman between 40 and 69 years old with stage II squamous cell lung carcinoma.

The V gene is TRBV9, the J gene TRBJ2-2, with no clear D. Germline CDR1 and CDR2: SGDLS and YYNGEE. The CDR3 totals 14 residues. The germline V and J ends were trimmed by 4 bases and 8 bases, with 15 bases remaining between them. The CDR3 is CASSSAKLGGELFF. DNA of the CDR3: TGTGCCAGCAGCTCGGCGAAGTTGGGAGGGGAGCTGTTTTTT.

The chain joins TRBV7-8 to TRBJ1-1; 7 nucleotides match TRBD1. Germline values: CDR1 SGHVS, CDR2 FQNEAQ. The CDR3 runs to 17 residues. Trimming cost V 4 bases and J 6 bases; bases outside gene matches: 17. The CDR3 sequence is CASSSQTPLRQGAEAFF. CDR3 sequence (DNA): TGTGCCAGCAGCTCTCAAACCCCCCTCCGACAGGGCGCTGAAGCTTTCTTT.

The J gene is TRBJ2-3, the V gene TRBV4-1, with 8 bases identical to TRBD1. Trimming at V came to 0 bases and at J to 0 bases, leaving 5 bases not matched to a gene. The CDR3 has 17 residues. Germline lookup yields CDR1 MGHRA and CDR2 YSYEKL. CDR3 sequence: CASSQEQDRASTDTQYF. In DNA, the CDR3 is TGCGCCAGCAGCCAAGAACAGGACAGGGCTAGCACAGATACGCAGTATTTT.

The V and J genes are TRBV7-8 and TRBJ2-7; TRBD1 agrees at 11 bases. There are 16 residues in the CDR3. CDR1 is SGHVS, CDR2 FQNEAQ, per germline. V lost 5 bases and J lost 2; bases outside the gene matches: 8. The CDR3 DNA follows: TGTGCCAGCAGCCCCCCTTTGGACAGGGGGCCCTACGAGCAGTACTTC. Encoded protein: CASSPPLDRGPYEQYF.

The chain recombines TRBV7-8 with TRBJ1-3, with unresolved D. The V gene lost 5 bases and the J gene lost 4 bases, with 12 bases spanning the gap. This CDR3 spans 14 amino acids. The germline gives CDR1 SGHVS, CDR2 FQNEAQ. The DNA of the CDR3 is TGTGCCAGCAGCCTAAGCAGAGGCGGAAACACCATATATTTT. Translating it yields CASSLSRGGNTIYF.

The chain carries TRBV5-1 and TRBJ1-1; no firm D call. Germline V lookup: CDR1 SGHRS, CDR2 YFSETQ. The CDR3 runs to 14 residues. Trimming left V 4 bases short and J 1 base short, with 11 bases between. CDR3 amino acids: CASSRSLGNTEAFF. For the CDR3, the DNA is TGCGCCAGCAGCCGTTCTCTGGGGAACACTGAAGCTTTCTTT.

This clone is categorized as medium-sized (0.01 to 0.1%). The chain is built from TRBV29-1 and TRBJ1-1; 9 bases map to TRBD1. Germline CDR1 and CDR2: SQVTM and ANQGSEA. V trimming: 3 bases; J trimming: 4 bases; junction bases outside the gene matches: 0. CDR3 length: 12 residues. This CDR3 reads CSVEDRGTEAFF. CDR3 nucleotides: TGCAGCGTTGAGGACAGGGGCACTGAAGCTTTCTTT.

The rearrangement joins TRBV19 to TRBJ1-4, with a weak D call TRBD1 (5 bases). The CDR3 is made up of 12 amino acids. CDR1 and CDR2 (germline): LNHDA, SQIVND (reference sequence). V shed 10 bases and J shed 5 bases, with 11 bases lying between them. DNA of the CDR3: TGTGCCACCAATCCAGGGAATGAAAAACTGTTTTTT. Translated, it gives CATNPGNEKLFF.